This TCR beta chain comes out of a study of cytomegalovirus exposure and HLA in healthy donors. With 60 Vbeta and 13 Jbeta primers, the PCR was carried out. Using immunoSEQ multiplex PCR, the repertoire was profiled, and TCRdb retains in-frame clones only, with some absent. The sample has under 150,000 clones. Germline V gene data show CDR1 as MNHEY and CDR2 as SMNVEV (reference sequence). V dropped 4 bases and J dropped 5; count of bases not matched to a gene: 7. There are 16 residues in the CDR3. The sample was PBMCs. The clonotype comes from a man aged 40-49 years in good health and CMV-seronegative. The gene calls are TRBV27 and TRBJ1-6; TRBD1 matches at 8 bases. The CDR3 region has the DNA TGTGCCAGCAGTTCCGTCCCAGGGGGCCATAATTCACCCCTCCACTTT. It encodes CASSSVPGGHNSPLHF.